This T cell receptor (beta chain) was sequenced for a study of T cell repertoires in cytomegalovirus infection. The wider study: From public TCR beta signatures came an indication of both CMV infection and matching HLA type. Study outcomes and limitations: Pooled public TCR beta family frequency picked out CMV carriers with the relevant HLA. HLA-C-restricted CMV-specific TCR beta clonotypes were dominant in the ex vivo response.

The CDR3 contains 15 residues. The V end lost 6 bases, the J end lost 3 bases, and 18 bases lay between the germline ends. Germline values: CDR1 SQVTM, CDR2 ANQGSEA. TCRdb processed the reads anew with MiXCR; each CDR3 protein has one entry. The sample has about 300,000 distinct CDR3 sequences, about 9.2% seen once. In its sample, this clonotype was seen many times. Its antigen is not identified. The chain couples TRBV29-1 to TRBJ2-1; possibly TRBD1 for D (6 bases). The sequenced material came from PBMCs. This receptor was obtained from a human donor in good health (CMV status not recorded). Some clones in this sample may be carry-over from other donors' samples. CDR3 amino acids: CSVGHGQTGYNEQFF. In DNA, the CDR3 is TGCAGCGTGGGCCATGGACAGACGGGCTACAATGAGCAGTTCTTC.